Listed below are T cell receptor beta chains from one sample, sequenced in a study of shared clonotypes between healthy human individuals. Some clones are missing from TCRdb's copy, which holds only in-frame ones; the method was immunoSEQ multiplex PCR. The data contain roughly 2,300,000 clones, 85% to 95% of them singletons. The sample taken for sequencing was naive CD4+ T cells from PBMCs. These receptors all stem from a man younger than 35 in good health. Some clones in this sample may be carry-over from other donors' samples. Each CDR3 is given without its conserved first and last residue. Rows give clone size only sometimes, using once, few, many, or a class for an expanded clone.

j_call: TRBJ2-1
v_call: TRBV28
clone_size: NA
cdr3_aa: ASSSGTSFFNEQF

j_call: TRBJ2-3
v_call: TRBV28
clone_size: NA
cdr3_aa: ASSLPLSDLDTQY

j_call: TRBJ2-5
v_call: TRBV19
clone_size: NA
cdr3_aa: ASSIGQGQETQY

j_call: TRBJ2-7
v_call: TRBV27
clone_size: NA
cdr3_aa: ASSSLTSGSYEQY

j_call: TRBJ1-1
v_call: TRBV5-8
clone_size: once
cdr3_aa: ASSQDRNTEAF

j_call: TRBJ2-1
v_call: TRBV7-3
clone_size: NA
cdr3_aa: ASSLSRGSSYNEQF

j_call: TRBJ2-5
v_call: TRBV7-9
clone_size: NA
cdr3_aa: ASSWELVNQETQY

j_call: TRBJ2-2
v_call: TRBV7-6
clone_size: NA
cdr3_aa: ASSARVGTGELF

j_call: TRBJ2-3
v_call: TRBV7-2
clone_size: NA
cdr3_aa: ASRGTISTDTQY

j_call: TRBJ2-5
v_call: TRBV10-1
clone_size: NA
cdr3_aa: ASRPIPGLAGGETQY

j_call: TRBJ2-3
v_call: TRBV7-3
clone_size: NA
cdr3_aa: ASSLQAGTDTQY

j_call: TRBJ1-1
v_call: TRBV5-5
clone_size: NA
cdr3_aa: ASSFIGGADTEAF

j_call: TRBJ2-4
v_call: TRBV18
clone_size: NA
cdr3_aa: ASSPPDSGNIQY

j_call: TRBJ2-6
v_call: TRBV7-9
clone_size: NA
cdr3_aa: ASSPGQAGANVLT

j_call: TRBJ2-7
v_call: TRBV6-1
clone_size: NA
cdr3_aa: ASSNQRGPYEQY

j_call: TRBJ1-5
v_call: TRBV6-5
clone_size: NA
cdr3_aa: ASRRQGNQPQH

j_call: TRBJ1-1
v_call: TRBV7-9
clone_size: NA
cdr3_aa: ASSPPQQENTEAF

j_call: TRBJ1-1
v_call: TRBV5-1
clone_size: NA
cdr3_aa: ASSFSRYTEAF

j_call: TRBJ1-2
v_call: TRBV27
clone_size: NA
cdr3_aa: ASSPSGGSYGYT

j_call: TRBJ1-2
v_call: TRBV6-6
clone_size: NA
cdr3_aa: ASSYPTGDGYT

j_call: TRBJ2-5
v_call: TRBV5-1
clone_size: NA
cdr3_aa: ASSYAGTSGRETQY

j_call: TRBJ2-1
v_call: TRBV9
clone_size: NA
cdr3_aa: ASSETSGRKSEQF

j_call: TRBJ2-5
v_call: TRBV5-4
clone_size: NA
cdr3_aa: ASSPPGRGLQETQY

j_call: TRBJ2-2
v_call: TRBV2
clone_size: once
cdr3_aa: ASGGGGNTGELF

j_call: TRBJ1-4
v_call: TRBV6-5
clone_size: NA
cdr3_aa: ASSSSVGTGSAKLF

j_call: TRBJ2-5
v_call: TRBV18
clone_size: NA
cdr3_aa: ASSPLSLRGETQY

j_call: TRBJ2-1
v_call: TRBV5-1
clone_size: NA
cdr3_aa: ASRIGGVYNEQF

j_call: TRBJ2-7
v_call: TRBV27
clone_size: NA
cdr3_aa: ASSSTSTRQGGRGYEQY

j_call: TRBJ2-7
v_call: TRBV19
clone_size: NA
cdr3_aa: ASTTGTGFYEQY

j_call: TRBJ2-5
v_call: TRBV19
clone_size: NA
cdr3_aa: ASSAGTSGSNQETQY

j_call: TRBJ1-3
v_call: TRBV19
clone_size: NA
cdr3_aa: ASSNSRNTIY

j_call: TRBJ2-5
v_call: TRBV7-3
clone_size: NA
cdr3_aa: ASSLGGRQETQY